This TCR beta chain originates from a study of T cell repertoires in cytomegalovirus infection. With regard to this clonotype: Its antigen is undetermined.

The CDR3 covers 16 residues. V was clipped by 1 base and J by 3 bases; unmatched bases: 6. Using its own MiXCR run on the reads, TCRdb lists one record per CDR3 protein. The sample has some 120,000 distinct CDR3 sequences; around 9.1% are singletons. This TCR was sampled from a human donor in good health (CMV status not recorded). Some clones in this sample may be carry-over from other donors' samples. This sequence joins TRBV12-3 or TRBV12-4 and TRBJ2-3; 8 bases agree with TRBD2. The specimen sequenced was PBMCs, sequenced either directly or after in vitro stimulation (not recorded which). This CDR3 reads CASSLVLAGTTDTQYF. In nucleotides, the CDR3 is TGTGCCAGCAGTTTAGTGTTAGCGGGAACTACAGATACGCAGTATTTT.